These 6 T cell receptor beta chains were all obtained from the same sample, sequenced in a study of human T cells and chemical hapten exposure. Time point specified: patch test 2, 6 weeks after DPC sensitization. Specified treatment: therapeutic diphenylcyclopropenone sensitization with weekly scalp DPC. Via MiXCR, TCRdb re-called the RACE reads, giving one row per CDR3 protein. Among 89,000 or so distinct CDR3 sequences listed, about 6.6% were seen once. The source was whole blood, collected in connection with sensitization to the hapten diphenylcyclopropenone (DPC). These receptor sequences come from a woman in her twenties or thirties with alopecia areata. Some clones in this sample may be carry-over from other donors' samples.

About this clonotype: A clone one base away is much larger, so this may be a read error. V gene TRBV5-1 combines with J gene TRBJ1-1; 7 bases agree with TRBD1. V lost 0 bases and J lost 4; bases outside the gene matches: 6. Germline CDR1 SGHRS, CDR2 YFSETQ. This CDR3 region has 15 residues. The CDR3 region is CASSLGEGAGTEAFF. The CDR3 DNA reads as TGCGCCAGCAGCTTGGGGGAGGGGGCTGGCACTGAAGCTTTCTTT.

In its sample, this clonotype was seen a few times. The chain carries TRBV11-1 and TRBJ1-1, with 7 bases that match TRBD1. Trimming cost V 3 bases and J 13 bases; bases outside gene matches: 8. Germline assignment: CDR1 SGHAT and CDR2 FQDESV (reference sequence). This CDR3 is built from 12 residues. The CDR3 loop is CASSFDREVVFF. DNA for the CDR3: TGTGCCAGCAGCTTCGACAGGGAGGTGGTTTTCTTT.

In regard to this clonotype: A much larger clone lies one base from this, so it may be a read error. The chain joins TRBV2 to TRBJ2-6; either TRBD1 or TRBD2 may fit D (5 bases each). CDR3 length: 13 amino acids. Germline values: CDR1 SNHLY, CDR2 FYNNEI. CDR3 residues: CASSETGTAVLIF. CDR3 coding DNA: TGTGCCAGCAGTGAAACCGGGACGGCCGTCCTGATTTTC.

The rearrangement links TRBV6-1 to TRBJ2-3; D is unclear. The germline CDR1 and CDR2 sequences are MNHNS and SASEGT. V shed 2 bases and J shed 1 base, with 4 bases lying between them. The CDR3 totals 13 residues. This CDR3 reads CASSEPGTDTQYF. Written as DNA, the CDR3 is TGTGCCAGCAGTGAACCGGGCACAGATACGCAGTATTTT.

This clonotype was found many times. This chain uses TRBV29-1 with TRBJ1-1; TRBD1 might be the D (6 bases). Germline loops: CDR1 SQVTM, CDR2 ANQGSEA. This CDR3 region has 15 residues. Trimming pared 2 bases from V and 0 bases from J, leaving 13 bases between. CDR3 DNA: TGCAGCGTTGAAAGAGACCAGGGGATGAACACTGAAGCTTTCTTT. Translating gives CSVERDQGMNTEAFF.

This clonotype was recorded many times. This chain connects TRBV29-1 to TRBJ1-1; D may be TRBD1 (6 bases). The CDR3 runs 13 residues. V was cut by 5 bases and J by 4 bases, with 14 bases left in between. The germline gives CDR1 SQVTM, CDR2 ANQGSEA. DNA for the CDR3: TGCAGCGTTCAACAGGGAGGAGGCACTGAAGCTTTCTTT. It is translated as CSVQQGGGTEAFF.